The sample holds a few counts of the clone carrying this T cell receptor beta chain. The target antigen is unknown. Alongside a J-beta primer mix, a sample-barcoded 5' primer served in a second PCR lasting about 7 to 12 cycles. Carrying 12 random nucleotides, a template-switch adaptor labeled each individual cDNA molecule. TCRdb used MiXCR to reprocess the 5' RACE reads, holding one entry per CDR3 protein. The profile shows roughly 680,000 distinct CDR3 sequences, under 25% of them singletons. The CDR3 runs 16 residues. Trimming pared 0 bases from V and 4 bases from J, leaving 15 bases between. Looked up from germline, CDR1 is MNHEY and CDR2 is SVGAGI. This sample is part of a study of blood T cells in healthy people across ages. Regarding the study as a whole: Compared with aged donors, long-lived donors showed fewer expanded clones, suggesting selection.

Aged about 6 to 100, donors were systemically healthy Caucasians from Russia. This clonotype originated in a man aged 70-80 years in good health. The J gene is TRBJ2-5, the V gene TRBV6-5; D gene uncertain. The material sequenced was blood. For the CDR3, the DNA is TGTGCCAGCAGTTACTCGATTCCGCTAGGTGGAGAGACCCAGTACTTC. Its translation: CASSYSIPLGGETQYF.